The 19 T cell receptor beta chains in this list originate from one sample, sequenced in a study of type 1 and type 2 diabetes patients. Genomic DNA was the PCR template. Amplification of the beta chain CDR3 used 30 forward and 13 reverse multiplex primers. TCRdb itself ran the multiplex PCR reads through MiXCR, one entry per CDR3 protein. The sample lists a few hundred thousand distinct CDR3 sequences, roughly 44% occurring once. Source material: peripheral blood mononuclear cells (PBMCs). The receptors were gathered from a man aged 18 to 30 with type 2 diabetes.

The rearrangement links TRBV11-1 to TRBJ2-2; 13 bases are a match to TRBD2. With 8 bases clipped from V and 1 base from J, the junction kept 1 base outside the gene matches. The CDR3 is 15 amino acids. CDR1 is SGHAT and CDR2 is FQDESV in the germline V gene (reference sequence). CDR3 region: CASRLAGGNTGELFF. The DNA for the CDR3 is TGTGCCAGCCGACTAGCGGGAGGGAACACCGGGGAGCTGTTTTTT.

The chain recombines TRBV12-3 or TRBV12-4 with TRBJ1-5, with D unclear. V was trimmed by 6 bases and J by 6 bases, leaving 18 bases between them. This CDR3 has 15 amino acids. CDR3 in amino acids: CASRSVGRIAQPQHF. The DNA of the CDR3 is TGTGCCAGCAGGTCTGTTGGGAGGATAGCTCAGCCCCAGCATTTT.

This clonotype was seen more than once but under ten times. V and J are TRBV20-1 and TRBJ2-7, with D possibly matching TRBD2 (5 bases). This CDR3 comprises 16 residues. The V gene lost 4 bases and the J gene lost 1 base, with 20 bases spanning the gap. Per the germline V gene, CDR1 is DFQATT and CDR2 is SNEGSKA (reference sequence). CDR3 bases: TGCAGTGCTAACCCTAGCCCTTCCTCCCCTTCCTACGAGCAGTACTTC. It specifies CSANPSPSSPSYEQYF.

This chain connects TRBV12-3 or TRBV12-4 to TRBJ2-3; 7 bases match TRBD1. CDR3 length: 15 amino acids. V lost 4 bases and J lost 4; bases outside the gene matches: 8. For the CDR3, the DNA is TGTGCCAGCAGTTCAAGTACAGGGGTGGCAGATACGCAGTATTTT. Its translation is CASSSSTGVADTQYF.

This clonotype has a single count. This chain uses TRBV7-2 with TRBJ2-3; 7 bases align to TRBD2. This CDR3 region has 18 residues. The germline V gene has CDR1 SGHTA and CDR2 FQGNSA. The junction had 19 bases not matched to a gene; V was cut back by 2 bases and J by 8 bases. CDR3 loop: CASSLQFLADERGRTQYF. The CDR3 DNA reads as TGTGCCAGCAGCTTACAATTCTTAGCCGACGAGCGGGGCCGTACGCAGTATTTT.

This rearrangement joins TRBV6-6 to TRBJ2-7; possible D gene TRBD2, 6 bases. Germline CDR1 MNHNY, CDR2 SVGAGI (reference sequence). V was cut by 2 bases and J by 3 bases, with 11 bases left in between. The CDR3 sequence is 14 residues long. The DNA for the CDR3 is TGTGCCAGCAGTTACGGCTCTAGCGACTACGAGCAGTACTTC. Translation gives CASSYGSSDYEQYF.

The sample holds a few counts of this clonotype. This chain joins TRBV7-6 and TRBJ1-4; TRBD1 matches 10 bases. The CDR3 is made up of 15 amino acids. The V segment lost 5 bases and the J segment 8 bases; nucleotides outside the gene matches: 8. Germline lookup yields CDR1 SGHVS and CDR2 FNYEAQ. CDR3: CASSRRDRGGEKLFF. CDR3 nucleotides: TGTGCCAGCAGCCGCCGGGACAGGGGAGGAGAAAAACTGTTTTTT.

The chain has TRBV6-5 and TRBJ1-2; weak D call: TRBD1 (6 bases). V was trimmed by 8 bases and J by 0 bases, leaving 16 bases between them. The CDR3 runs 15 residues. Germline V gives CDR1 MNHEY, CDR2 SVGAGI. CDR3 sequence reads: CASQNPGTPNYGYTF. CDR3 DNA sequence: TGTGCCAGCCAAAACCCCGGGACACCTAACTATGGCTACACCTTC.

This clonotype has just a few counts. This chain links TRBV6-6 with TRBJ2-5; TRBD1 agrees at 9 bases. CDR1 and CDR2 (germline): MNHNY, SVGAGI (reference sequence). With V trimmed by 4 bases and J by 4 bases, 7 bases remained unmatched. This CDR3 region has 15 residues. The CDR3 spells CASSSSTGGLETQYF. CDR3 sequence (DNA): TGTGCCAGCAGTTCCTCGACAGGGGGTTTAGAGACCCAGTACTTC.

The CDR3 DNA reads TGTGCCAGCAGCACGATGGCAGGGGTTGGCAATCAGCCCCAGCATTTT. Amino acids: CASSTMAGVGNQPQHF. The chain uses TRBV7-2 and TRBJ1-5, with a possible D match to TRBD1 (6 bases). The V end lost 5 bases, the J end lost 2 bases, and 16 bases lay between the germline ends. Germline CDR1 is SGHTA and CDR2 is FQGNSA. This CDR3 has 16 amino acids.

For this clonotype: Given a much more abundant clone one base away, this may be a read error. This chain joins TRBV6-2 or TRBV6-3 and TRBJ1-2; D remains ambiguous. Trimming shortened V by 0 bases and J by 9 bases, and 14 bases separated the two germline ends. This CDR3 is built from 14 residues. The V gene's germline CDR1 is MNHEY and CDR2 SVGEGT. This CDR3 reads CASSYSAGGGSYTF. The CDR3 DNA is TGTGCCAGCAGTTACTCGGCAGGTGGCGGTAGCTACACCTTC.

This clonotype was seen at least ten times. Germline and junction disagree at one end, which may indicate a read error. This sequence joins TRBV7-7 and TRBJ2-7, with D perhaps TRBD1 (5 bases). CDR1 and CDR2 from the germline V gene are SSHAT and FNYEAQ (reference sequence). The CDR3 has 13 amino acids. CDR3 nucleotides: TGTGCTAGCAGCTTGAGTCAGGGTTACGAGCAGTACTTC. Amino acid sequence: CASSLSQGYEQYF.

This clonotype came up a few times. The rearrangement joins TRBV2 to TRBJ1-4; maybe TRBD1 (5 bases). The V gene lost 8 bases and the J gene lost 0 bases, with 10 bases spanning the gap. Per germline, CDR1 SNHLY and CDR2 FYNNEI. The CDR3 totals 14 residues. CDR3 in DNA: TGTGCCAGCGCGGGGACCTCAACTAATGAAAAACTGTTTTTT. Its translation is CASAGTSTNEKLFF.

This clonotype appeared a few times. The CDR3, as DNA: TGTGCCACCAGCAGAGGACGGCTAGCACTCCTAAATGAGCAGTTCTTC. Residues: CATSRGRLALLNEQFF. The V and J genes are TRBV15 and TRBJ2-1; TRBD2 is a possible D gene (5 bases). The CDR3 length is 16 residues. CDR1 is LNHNV, CDR2 YYDKDF, per germline (reference sequence). V gave up 1 base and J gave up 7 bases, with 17 bases separating them.

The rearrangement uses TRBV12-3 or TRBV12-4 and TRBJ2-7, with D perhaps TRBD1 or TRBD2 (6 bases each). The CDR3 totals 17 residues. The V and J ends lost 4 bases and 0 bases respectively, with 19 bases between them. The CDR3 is CASSSPGRGVSSYEQYF. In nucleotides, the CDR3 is TGTGCCAGCAGTTCCCCAGGAAGGGGGGTCAGCTCCTACGAGCAGTACTTC.

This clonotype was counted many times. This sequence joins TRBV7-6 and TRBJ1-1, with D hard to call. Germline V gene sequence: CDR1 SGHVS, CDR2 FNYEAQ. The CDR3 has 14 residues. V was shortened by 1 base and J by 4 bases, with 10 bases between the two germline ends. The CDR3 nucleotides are TGTGCCAGCAGCTTAGGCCCCCACGGCACTGAAGCTTTCTTT. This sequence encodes CASSLGPHGTEAFF.

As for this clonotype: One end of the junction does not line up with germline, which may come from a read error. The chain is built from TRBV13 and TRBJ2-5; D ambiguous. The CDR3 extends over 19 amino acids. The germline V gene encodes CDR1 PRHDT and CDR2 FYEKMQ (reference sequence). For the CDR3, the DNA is TGCGCCAGCAGCCAAGCCCGGGTCGGCGATAACCCGTACCAAGAGACCCAGTACTTC. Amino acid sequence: CASSQARVGDNPYQETQYF. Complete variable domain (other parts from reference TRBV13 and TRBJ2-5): AAGVIQSPRHLIKEKRETATLKCYPIPRHDTVYWYQQGPGQDPQFLISFYEKMQSDKGSIPDRFSAQQFSDYHSELNMSSLELGDSALYFCASSQARVGDNPYQETQYFGPGTRLLVL.

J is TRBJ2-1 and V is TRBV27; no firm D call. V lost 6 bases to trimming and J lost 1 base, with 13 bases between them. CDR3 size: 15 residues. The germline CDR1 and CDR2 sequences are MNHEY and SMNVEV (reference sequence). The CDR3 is CASRVGTASYNEQFF. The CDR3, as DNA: TGTGCCAGCAGAGTGGGAACGGCTTCCTACAATGAGCAGTTCTTC.

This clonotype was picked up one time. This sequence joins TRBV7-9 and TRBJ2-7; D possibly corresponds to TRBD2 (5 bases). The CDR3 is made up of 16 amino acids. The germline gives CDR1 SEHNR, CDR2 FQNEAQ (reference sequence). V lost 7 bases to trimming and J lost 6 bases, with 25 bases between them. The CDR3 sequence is CASNTNLGEGRPEQYF. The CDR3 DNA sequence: TGTGCCAGCAACACGAACCTGGGTGAGGGCCGACCCGAGCAGTACTTC. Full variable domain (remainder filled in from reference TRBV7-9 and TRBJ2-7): DTGVSQNPRHKITKRGQNVTFRCDPISEHNRLYWYRQTLGQGPEFLTYFQNEAQLEKSRLLSDRFSAERPKGSFSTLEIQRTEQGDSAMYLCASNTNLGEGRPEQYFGPGTRLTVT.